Listed below are T cell receptor beta chains from one sample, sequenced in a study of blood T cell dynamics during melanoma immunotherapy. Clones were sequenced by immunoSEQ multiplex PCR, and TCRdb holds only the in-frame ones, with some missing. The sample consists of thousands of clones, around 90% of them appearing once. The sample consisted of blood, taken from a patient treated with checkpoint blockade. The receptors stem from a human donor with melanoma. CDR3s include the opening cysteine and the closing phenylalanine or tryptophan. A D gene is named only where the DNA matches it firmly. A row's size may be missing; if present it is once, few, many or a size class.

V gene	J gene	D gene	clone size	CDR3 DNA	CDR3 protein
TRBV28	TRBJ1-5	-	-	TGTGCCAGCACCCCAGGGATAGTCAATCAGCCCCAGCATTTT	CASTPGIVNQPQHF
TRBV29-1	TRBJ2-7	TRBD2	-	TGCAGCGTGCAGGTACTAGCGGAGATCTACGAGCAGTACTTC	CSVQVLAEIYEQYF
TRBV2	TRBJ2-1	TRBD1	-	TGTGCCAGCAACCAAGACAGGGCCTCTGAGCAGTTCTTC	CASNQDRASEQFF
TRBV19	TRBJ1-6	-	few	TGTGCCAGTAGTATTACAGCGGATTCACCCCTCCACTTT	CASSITADSPLHF
TRBV27	TRBJ2-7	-	-	TGTGCCAGCAGTTTCGACAGTGTGGCCTACGAGCAGTACTTC	CASSFDSVAYEQYF
TRBV7-2	TRBJ2-1	-	-	TGTGCCAGCAGCTTAGTTAGGGGGAATGAGCAGTTCTTC	CASSLVRGNEQFF
TRBV2	TRBJ1-1	-	-	TGTGCCAGCAAGGAAGGGTTTAACACTGAAGCTTTCTTT	CASKEGFNTEAFF
TRBV6-5	TRBJ1-1	TRBD1	-	TGTGCCAGCAGGAGGACAGGGGAAGCTTTCTTT	CASRRTGEAFF
TRBV5-4	TRBJ1-1	-	once	TGTGCCAGCAGGGGGAACACTGAAGCTTTCTTT	CASRGNTEAFF
TRBV28	TRBJ1-5	-	-	TGTGCCAGCAGTTTTTACCCCACTTATCGAGAGGGAAATCAGCCCCAGCATTTT	CASSFYPTYREGNQPQHF
TRBV4-2	TRBJ2-5	TRBD2	once	TGTGCCAGCAGCCAGACTAGCGGGGGCCTCCAAGAGACCCAGTACTTC	CASSQTSGGLQETQYF
TRBV5-1	TRBJ1-5	-	-	TGCGCCAGCAGCTTGGCACCGAGGACGGGATCGGATCAGCCCCAGCATTTT	CASSLAPRTGSDQPQHF
TRBV6-6	TRBJ2-2	TRBD1	-	TGTGCCAGCAGTTACGTAACAGGGGGAGACACCGGGGAGCTGTTTTTT	CASSYVTGGDTGELFF
TRBV4-2	TRBJ2-1	TRBD2	once	TGTGCCAGCAGCCACCCCGGGACTAGCGGGACTGAGCAGTTCTTC	CASSHPGTSGTEQFF
TRBV6-5	TRBJ2-2	-	-	TGTGCCAGCAGTTACGCGGTAGTTACCGGGGAGCTGTTTTTT	CASSYAVVTGELFF
TRBV11-2	TRBJ1-1	TRBD1	-	TGTGCCAGCAGCACAAACAGGGGACTCTCCACTGAAGCTTTCTTT	CASSTNRGLSTEAFF
TRBV5-4	TRBJ2-5	-	-	TGTGCCAGCAGCCTACCAGGGAGAGAGACCCAGTACTTC	CASSLPGRETQYF
TRBV9	TRBJ1-1	-	-	TGTGCCAGCAGCGTAGGTGACGGGAACACTGAAGCTTTCTTT	CASSVGDGNTEAFF
TRBV7-2	TRBJ2-7	TRBD2	-	TGTGCCAGCAGCCCCGCCGGGCGGGAGGCCTACGAGCAGTACTTC	CASSPAGREAYEQYF
TRBV15	TRBJ2-1	TRBD2	-	TGTGCCACCAGCAGCGGGGGGGGCAATGAGCAGTTCTTC	CATSSGGGNEQFF
TRBV10-3	TRBJ2-7	-	-	TGTGCCATCAGCTGGGGTAGCTCCTACGAGCAGTACTTC	CAISWGSSYEQYF
TRBV10-2	TRBJ2-7	TRBD2	-	TGCGCCAGCAGTCCTCTAGCGGGAGGGTTTGGGTACTTC	CASSPLAGGFGYF
TRBV6-1	TRBJ1-6	-	-	TGTGCCAGCAGTGAAGTCAGGGTGAATTCACCCCTCCACTTT	CASSEVRVNSPLHF
TRBV5-5	TRBJ1-1	-	-	TGTGCCAGCAGCTTGGGGAGGTACACTGAAGCTTTCTTT	CASSLGRYTEAFF
TRBV7-8	TRBJ2-7	TRBD2	-	TGTGCCAGCAGGGATGGGGCGGGGGGCCCCTACGAGCAGTACTTC	CASRDGAGGPYEQYF
TRBV12-2	TRBJ1-1	-	-	TGTGCAAGTCGCTTAGAACAGGAGGGCACTGAAGCTTTCTTT	CASRLEQEGTEAFF
TRBV9	TRBJ2-1	TRBD1	-	TGTGCCAGCAGCGTGGGACAGCCCTACAATGAGCAGTTCTTC	CASSVGQPYNEQFF
TRBV11-1	TRBJ2-1	-	-	TGTGCCAGCAGCTTAGAGCAGCACAGCTCCTACAATGAGCAGTTCTTC	CASSLEQHSSYNEQFF
TRBV25-1	TRBJ1-1	-	-	TGTGCCAGCAGTTCGAACACTGAAGCTTTCTTT	CASSSNTEAFF
TRBV7-2	TRBJ2-7	TRBD1	few	TGTGCCAGCAGCTTCGGGACAGGGATTTACGAGCAGTACTTC	CASSFGTGIYEQYF
TRBV5-1	TRBJ1-2	TRBD1	-	TGCGCCAGCAGCTTGAACGGACAGGCAACTTACTATGGCTACACCTTC	CASSLNGQATYYGYTF
TRBV7-9	TRBJ2-1	-	-	TGTGCCAGCAGCTTACAGGGGGGAGGCTACAATGAGCAGTTCTTC	CASSLQGGGYNEQFF
TRBV6-6	TRBJ2-7	TRBD1	-	TGTGCCAGCAGTTGGACAGGGAGCAACTACGAGCAGTACTTC	CASSWTGSNYEQYF
TRBV27	TRBJ2-2	-	-	TGTGCCAGCAGTGTAGAGGAACCGTCCGGGGAGCTGTTTTTT	CASSVEEPSGELFF
TRBV7-2	TRBJ1-5	TRBD1	large	TGTGCCAGCAGCCCCTGGACAGGGAGCAATCAGCCCCAGCATTTT	CASSPWTGSNQPQHF
TRBV19	TRBJ1-4	-	-	TGTGCCAGTAGTGGGTATATGGCAGGGGATAATGAAAAACTGTTTTTT	CASSGYMAGDNEKLFF
TRBV5-4	TRBJ2-7	-	-	TGTGCCAGCAGCCTGCCCGGCGGTGGCTACGAGCAGTACTTC	CASSLPGGGYEQYF
TRBV25-1	TRBJ1-2	-	-	TGTGCCAGCAGTGGCGGGCCACCCAACGGCTACACCTTC	CASSGGPPNGYTF
TRBV27	TRBJ1-2	TRBD1	-	TGTGCCAGCAGGTCGCGGGGGGACAGGGTTGGAGGCTACACCTTC	CASRSRGDRVGGYTF
TRBV5-1	TRBJ2-3	-	-	TGCGCCAGCAGTGGGTTTTTGAGCACAGATACGCAGTATTTT	CASSGFLSTDTQYF
TRBV5-1	TRBJ1-2	TRBD1	-	TGCGCCAGCAGCGACCCCGGACAGGGCAGAGATGGCTACACCTTC	CASSDPGQGRDGYTF
TRBV5-1	TRBJ2-1	TRBD1	-	TGCGCCAGCAGCTTGTCGACAGGGGCTTACAATGAGCAGTTCTTC	CASSLSTGAYNEQFF
TRBV5-4	TRBJ1-5	-	few	TGTGCCAGCAGCTTGGGTCGGGGCCAGCCCCAGCATTTT	CASSLGRGQPQHF
TRBV6-4	TRBJ2-1	TRBD1	-	TGTGCCAGCAGTTCCGGGACAGGGGGCGATGAGCAGTTCTTC	CASSSGTGGDEQFF
TRBV9	TRBJ1-6	TRBD1	-	TGTGCCAGCAGCCCAGGGGGGGGCGATAATTCACCCCTCCACTTT	CASSPGGGDNSPLHF
TRBV11-3	TRBJ2-2	-	-	TGTGCCAGCAGCTTAGAGAGGGCTGGCACCGGGGAGCTGTTTTTT	CASSLERAGTGELFF
TRBV5-1	TRBJ2-3	TRBD2	-	TGCGCCAGCAGCTCGATGATAGCGGGAGGCGTAGATACGCAGTATTTT	CASSSMIAGGVDTQYF
TRBV28	TRBJ2-7	TRBD1	once	TGTGCCAGCACACTACCCGGGACAGGGGGCAACGAGCAGTACTTC	CASTLPGTGGNEQYF